In its sample, the clone carrying this TCR beta chain was seen many times. The data belong to a study of T cells in Graves' hyperthyroidism and ophthalmopathy. Trimming cost V 6 bases and J 1 base, with 15 bases left between them. Germline V gene lookup returns CDR1 SGHTA and CDR2 FQGTGA. The CDR3 sequence is 15 residues long. The CDR3 regions of TCR beta were amplified from RNA transcripts. A first-round RT-PCR of the TCR CDR3 used the HTBI primer set. MiXCR was run by TCRdb on the multiplex PCR reads, yielding one entry per CDR3 protein. The top ten clones hold about a sixth of a sample with 650,000 to 700,000 distinct CDR3 sequences, 17% of them seen once.

This clonotype was obtained from a man in his fifties with Graves' hyperthyroidism. The chain couples TRBV7-3 to TRBJ2-5, with D tentatively TRBD2 (7 bases). The sample taken for sequencing was blood. The CDR3 reads CASSSMGGPQETQYF. The CDR3 DNA reads TGTGCCAGCAGTTCAATGGGGGGGCCCCAAGAGACCCAGTACTTC. Variable domain in full (rest from reference TRBV7-3 and TRBJ2-5): GAGVSQTPSNKVTEKGKYVELRCDPISGHTALYWYRQSLGQGPEFLIYFQGTGAADDSGLPNDRFFAVRPEGSVSTLKIQRTERGDSAVYLCASSSMGGPQETQYFGPGTRLLVL.